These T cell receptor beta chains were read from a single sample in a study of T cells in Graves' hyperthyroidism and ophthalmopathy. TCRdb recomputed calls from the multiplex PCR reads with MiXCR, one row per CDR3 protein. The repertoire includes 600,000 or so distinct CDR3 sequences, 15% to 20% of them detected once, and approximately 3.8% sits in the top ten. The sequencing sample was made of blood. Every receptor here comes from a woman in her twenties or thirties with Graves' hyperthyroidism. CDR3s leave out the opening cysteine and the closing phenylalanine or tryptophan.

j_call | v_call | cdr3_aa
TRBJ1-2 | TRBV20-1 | SAIRRGGLYGYT
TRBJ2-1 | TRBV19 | ASSLTSYSSYNEQF
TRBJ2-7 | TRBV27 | ASSLGPMNEQY
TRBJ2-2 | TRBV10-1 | ASSKGTANTGELF
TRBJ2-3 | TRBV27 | ASKGRSSTDTQY
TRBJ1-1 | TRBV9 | ASSPSDHPGVTEAF
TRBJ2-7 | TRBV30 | AWSVRGDYEQY
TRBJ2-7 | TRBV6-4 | ASSGQVHPWEQY
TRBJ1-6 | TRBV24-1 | ATSRHDNSPLH
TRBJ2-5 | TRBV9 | ASSVGTGQETQY
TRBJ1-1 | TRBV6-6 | ASSYTPGENTEAF
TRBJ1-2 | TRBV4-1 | ASSQVLDVNYGYT
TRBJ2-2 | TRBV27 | ASSITQGAGGELF
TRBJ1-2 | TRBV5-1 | ASSLAGSRGYT
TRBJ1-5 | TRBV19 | ASTAEVGSPNQPQH
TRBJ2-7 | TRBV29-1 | SALTGLGSEQY
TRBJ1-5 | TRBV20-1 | SAGWVQDSNQPQH
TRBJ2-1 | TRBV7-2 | ASSLVGLGFDEQF
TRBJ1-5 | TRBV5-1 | ASSLDGDRPQH
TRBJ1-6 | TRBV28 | ASTGTDYNSPLH
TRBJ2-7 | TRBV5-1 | ASSLGVAAIYEQY
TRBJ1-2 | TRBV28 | ASSYPGTSYGYT
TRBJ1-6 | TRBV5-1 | ASSLSPSYRHSPLH
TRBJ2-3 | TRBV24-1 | ATSDLYGSTDTQY
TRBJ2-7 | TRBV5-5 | ASSLGFAGGISYEQY
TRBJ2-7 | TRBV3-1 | ASSQRDRDYEQY
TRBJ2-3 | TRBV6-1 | ASSKGDRAGDTQY